This T cell receptor beta chain was sequenced in a study of OX40 agonist ivuxolimab in advanced cancers. Overall study results and limits: Still undetermined is the antigen specificity of the expanded peripheral T cells.

Profiled with immunoSEQ multiplex PCR; TCRdb holds only in-frame clones, not every one. The data contain approximately 57,000 clones, roughly 88% of them singletons. Drawing of blood for sampling happened at baseline, at cycle 4 day 1, and at cycle 7 day 1. The CDR3 length is 16 residues. With 5 bases clipped from V and 3 bases from J, the junction kept 9 bases outside the gene matches. Germline CDR1 is SEHNR and CDR2 is FQNEAQ (reference sequence). This clone was counted a single time. What it recognizes is unknown. The specimen comprised CD4+ or CD8+ T cells sorted from blood, sampled in a trial of the OX40 agonist ivuxolimab. The TCR was taken from an adult with an advanced solid tumor such as melanoma, head and neck, liver or kidney cancer. The chain joins TRBV7-9 to TRBJ2-2; 7 bases align to TRBD1. CDR3 residues: CASSPKDRPYTGELFF. CDR3 in DNA: TGTGCCAGCAGCCCTAAGGACAGGCCATACACCGGGGAGCTGTTTTTT. Based on the CDR3 plus reference TRBV7-9 and TRBJ2-2, the full variable domain is DTGVSQNPRHKITKRGQNVTFRCDPISEHNRLYWYRQTLGQGPEFLTYFQNEAQLEKSRLLSDRFSAERPKGSFSTLEIQRTEQGDSAMYLCASSPKDRPYTGELFFGEGSRLTVL.